This T cell receptor beta chain stems from a study of T cells in Graves' hyperthyroidism and ophthalmopathy. For the study at large: Peripheral blood was obtained at initial diagnosis, preceding any treatment.

Germline V CDR1 and CDR2: KGHSH, LQKENI. Trimming took 0 bases from V and 3 from J, leaving 2 bases between them. CDR3 length: 12 amino acids. At least ten counts were recorded for this clonotype. Each diagnosis drew on symptoms, thyroxine, TRAb, thyroid ultrasound and orbital computed tomography findings. RNA transcripts yielded amplified TCR beta CDR3 regions. RT-PCR in the first round (using the HTBI primer set) targeted the TCR CDR3. Using its own MiXCR run on the multiplex PCR reads, TCRdb lists one record per CDR3 protein. The profile covers fewer than 350,000 distinct CDR3 sequences, with about an eighth appearing a single time and roughly 8% taken by the ten largest.

The sequence derives from a woman aged 25 to 39 with Graves' hyperthyroidism that later progressed to Graves' ophthalmopathy. Sample: blood. The V gene is TRBV18, the J gene TRBJ2-5; the D is unclear. The CDR3 region is CASSPPKETQYF. CDR3 bases: TGTGCCAGCTCACCACCGAAAGAGACCCAGTACTTC.